The entry below gives a single T cell receptor (beta chain) sequence along with its context. It lacks a known antigen. No much larger clone exists at a distance of one base, and base qualities are not known. Different DNA sequences within this sample yield the same CDR3. Reading the germline V gene (reference sequence) gives CDR1 LNHDA and CDR2 SQIVND. From the cysteine up to the phenylalanine, the CDR3 has a length of 13 residues. Only CDR3 DNA is held: 39 bases, read in frame from base 1. Germline trimming amounts to 4 bases on V and 1 base on J, with 0 as the count of junction bases outside the gene matches. This specimen belongs to a study of T cell responses to AZD1222 COVID-19 vaccine (dated by TCRdb to about 2021). For context, the study as a whole: AZD1222 recipients with second doses at about 4 weeks or about 12 weeks were pooled, because spike-specific TCR depth and breadth did not differ between schedules. TCR sequencing covered fewer than 250 trial participants: 200 to 220 given two doses of AZD1222 and about 26 given two doses of MenACWY control vaccine. Trial participants were enrolled by age into subgroups of 18-55, 56-69 and 70-plus years, and around 140, 26 and 57 TCR-sequenced participants, respectively, were included in these subgroups. Points the paper makes about the study in general: Participants were mostly white British and included more females than males, and it was suggested by the authors that clonal diversity may have been underestimated. In the small 56-69-year group, the increase in depth fell short of significance, most likely because of low power. After two AZD1222 doses, spike-specific TCR breadth and depth were significantly higher than at day 0 and than in MenACWY recipients. Only five or six AZD1222 recipients were SARS-CoV-2 seropositive at baseline, limiting conclusions about previously exposed vaccinees. Vaccine-associated CD4 TCRs spanned the whole spike protein, with dominant responses in regions 160-218 and 743-854. Epitopes outside the regions mutated in the B.1.351 and B.1.1.7 variants were reportedly recognized by nearly half of the unique spike-specific TCRs. No day 14 peak-response samples were available, so repertoires were characterized only after the peak T cell response.

The CDR3 regions of human TCRbeta chains were analyzed by immunosequencing. In the source study's methods: Repertoire TCRs were checked for matches against a reference library of SARS-CoV-2-specific TCRs that had been generated using the MIRA antigen-specificity platform. Breadth was defined as the fraction of unique TCRs that were SARS-CoV-2-associated, and depth was defined as the fraction of total T cells that were SARS-CoV-2-associated. Using the MIRA data, every spike-specific TCR was mapped to the spike region that the TCR reacted to and assigned to either a CD4 or a CD8 class. Log10-transformed breadth and depth values were compared by one-way ANOVA with Sidak's multiple comparisons tests. Imported from immuneACCESS, the table was reduced by TCRdb to in-frame sequences with V and J called. These copies leave out some clones; in studies compared against another copy, an unresolved V gene accounts for under half, and the cause of the remainder is not known. V, J and clone size reflect that table, while D and trimming were determined from the DNA. For this sample the table gives 150,000 to 200,000 clones, of which around 93% were detected only once. Together, the top ten hold over 1.3% of the sample.

The time point label for this specimen denotes: baseline before first vaccination. Vaccinee samples were obtained from the UK trials COV001 and COV002, which included a single-blind randomized controlled phase 2/3 trial of AZD1222 (ChAdOx1 nCoV-19) in healthy adults. Trial participant PBMC samples were collected at day 0 and day 28 after the second dose for TCRbeta chain sequencing. This material consisted of peripheral blood, taken on day 0 of AZD1222 vaccination. The TCR comes from an adult in good health. The rearrangement joined TRBV19 to TRBJ1-1, with TRBD1 matching 7 junction bases. The nucleotides are TGTGCCAGTAGTACAGGGGGGAACACTGAAGCTTTCTTT. The translation is CASSTGGNTEAFF.